The sequence of this T cell receptor (beta chain) was determined in a study of post-analysis software for immune sequencing data. Study summary: Recorded disease courses covered relapsing-remitting, secondary progressive and progressive-relapsing multiple sclerosis. Some patients had no subtype annotation. Study-wide findings and caveats: Strong same-batch co-clustering of samples appeared with F measure clustering. The five TRBV segments detected at higher frequency in patients than in controls included TRBV5-6, TRBV5-1 and TRBV20-1. Compared with controls, patients showed significantly lower normalized Chao1 diversity.

cDNA libraries of TCR beta carried unique molecular identifiers. T cells numbering roughly 0.9 to 10 million yielded cDNA molecules that totaled some 500,000. TCRdb analysed the PCR reads with MiXCR anew, one entry per CDR3 protein. The sample has more than 450,000 distinct CDR3 sequences; around 34% are singletons. In regard to this clonotype: Antigen specificity is unknown.

V was shortened by 8 bases and J by 0 bases, with 13 bases between the two germline ends. Germline V gives CDR1 MNHNS, CDR2 SASEGT. CDR3 length equals 14 residues. The chain joins TRBV6-1 to TRBJ1-1, with D perhaps matching TRBD1 (5 bases). The origin of this receptor is a girl aged 2-17 years with multiple sclerosis. The sample taken for sequencing was blood. The CDR3 loop is CASVKGVLNTEAFF. CDR3 DNA: TGTGCCAGCGTGAAAGGGGTATTGAACACTGAAGCTTTCTTT.